Shown below are 9 T cell receptor beta chains from a single sample sequenced in a study of blood T cell repertoires in COVID-19. Generated by immunoSEQ multiplex PCR, the TCRdb table keeps only in-frame clones and is missing some. In the table there are approximately 200,000 clones, about 85% of which are singletons. Specimen: PBMCs or T cells enriched from blood (not recorded which). These receptors originate from a woman under 40 who had recovered from COVID-19.

The V call is TRBV7-2, the J call TRBJ2-1; TRBD1 matches 9 bases. Germline V lookup: CDR1 SGHTA, CDR2 FQGNSA. With V trimmed by 1 base and J by 7 bases, 5 bases remained unmatched. The CDR3 runs to 15 residues. The CDR3 region has the DNA TGTGCCAGCAGCTTAGGAGGGGACAGGGCAAATGAGCAGTTCTTC. Its protein is CASSLGGDRANEQFF.

The rearrangement joins TRBV5-4 to TRBJ1-1; 8 bases are a match to TRBD1. The germline V gene encodes CDR1 SGHNT and CDR2 YYREEE (reference sequence). This CDR3 comprises 15 residues. V was clipped by 3 bases and J by 6 bases; unmatched bases: 10. In DNA, the CDR3 is TGTGCCAGCAGCTCCCGGCAGGGGGCTGGAGCTGAAGCTTTCTTT. This encodes CASSSRQGAGAEAFF.

The chain is built from TRBV19 and TRBJ1-5; 7 positions agree with TRBD1. Germline V gene lookup returns CDR1 LNHDA and CDR2 SQIVND (reference sequence). V shed 2 bases and J 5 bases; nucleotides not matched to a gene: 6. CDR3 length equals 15 residues. The CDR3 nucleotides read TGTGCCAGTAGTATAAGGCAGGGGACAGATCAGCCCCAGCATTTT. Translation gives CASSIRQGTDQPQHF.

The rearrangement joins TRBV7-8 to TRBJ1-1; D uncertain. The CDR3 is made up of 17 amino acids. The ends were cut back, 2 bases at V and 1 base at J, with 17 bases in the middle. Germline V CDR1 and CDR2: SGHVS, FQNEAQ. The CDR3 DNA reads as TGTGCCAGCAGCTTATTAGCCGTAAGCTACCCGAACACTGAAGCTTTCTTT. Amino acids: CASSLLAVSYPNTEAFF. The complete variable domain, with remaining parts taken from reference TRBV7-8 and TRBJ1-1, reads GAGVSQSPRYKVAKRGQDVALRCDPISGHVSLFWYQQALGQGPEFLTYFQNEAQLDKSGLPSDRFFAERPEGSVSTLKIQRTQQEDSAVYLCASSLLAVSYPNTEAFFGQGTRLTVV.

The chain employs TRBV5-1 and TRBJ1-4; TRBD1 aligns across 7 bases. The V segment lost 4 bases and the J segment 2 bases; nucleotides outside the gene matches: 2. The germline V gene encodes CDR1 SGHRS and CDR2 YFSETQ. The CDR3 is 14 residues long. The DNA for the CDR3 is TGCGCCAGCAGCAGCAGGGGGACTAATGAAAAACTGTTTTTT. It is translated as CASSSRGTNEKLFF.

This chain uses TRBV10-3 with TRBJ1-2, with 8 bases lining up with TRBD1. CDR3 length equals 14 residues. Per the germline V gene, CDR1 is ENHRY and CDR2 is SYGVKD. Losses at the gene ends were 4 bases for V and 6 bases for J; bases not matched to a gene: 7. CDR3 region: CAISGRQGMDGYTF. CDR3 in DNA: TGTGCCATCAGTGGCCGACAGGGGATGGATGGCTACACCTTC.

Of note for this clone: This may stem from a read error, because a much larger clone lies one nucleotide away. The rearrangement uses TRBV11-1 and TRBJ1-2; D perhaps matches TRBD1 (5 bases). V was shortened by 5 bases and J by 2 bases, with 6 bases between the two germline ends. Germline-derived CDR1 and CDR2 are SGHAT and FQDESV (reference sequence). The CDR3 runs to 12 residues. The CDR3 region has the DNA TGTGCCAGCAGCGGGGGGAACTATGGCTACACCTTC. This gives the protein CASSGGNYGYTF. Using reference TRBV11-1 and TRBJ1-2 for the parts outside the CDR3, the full variable domain is EAEVAQSPRYKITEKSQAVAFWCDPISGHATLYWYRQILGQGPELLVQFQDESVVDDSQLPKDRFSAERLKGVDSTLKIQPAELGDSAMYLCASSGGNYGYTFGSGTRLTVV.

The chain is built from TRBV9 and TRBJ2-7; 9 positions agree with TRBD1. Germline trimming cut 0 bases from V and 4 bases from J; bases unmatched to any gene: 5. Germline lookup yields CDR1 SGDLS and CDR2 YYNGEE. The CDR3 has 15 residues. For the CDR3, the DNA is TGTGCCAGCAGCGTAGGGGACAGGGAACTTTACGAGCAGTACTTC. Its protein product is CASSVGDRELYEQYF.

The rearrangement joins TRBV5-1 to TRBJ1-2; 8 positions match TRBD1. The ends lost 5 bases at V and 0 bases at J; junction bases unmatched: 0. This CDR3 region has 13 residues. Germline loops: CDR1 SGHRS, CDR2 YFSETQ. The CDR3 coding sequence is TGCGCCAGCAGACAGGGGGCTAACTATGGCTACACCTTC. Translation: CASRQGANYGYTF. Using reference TRBV5-1 and TRBJ1-2 for the parts outside the CDR3, the full variable domain is KAGVTQTPRYLIKTRGQQVTLSCSPISGHRSVSWYQQTPGQGLQFLFEYFSETQRNKGNFPGRFSGRQFSNSRSEMNVSTLELGDSALYLCASRQGANYGYTFGSGTRLTVV.